A selection of T cell receptor beta chains follows, all from one sample in a study of blood T cell repertoires in COVID-19. Assay used: immunoSEQ multiplex PCR; TCRdb lists only in-frame clones, some missing. The profile shows around 100,000 clones, approximately 80% of them singletons. What was sequenced was peripheral blood. These receptor sequences come from a man between 65 and 79 years old with active or convalescent COVID-19. Each CDR3 is given without its conserved first and last residue.

cdr3_aa	j_call	v_call	cdr3_length
ASNFRTEIYGYT	TRBJ1-2	TRBV5-8	12
ASSFGQNYNSPLH	TRBJ1-6	TRBV5-1	13
ASGTGGPEAF	TRBJ1-1	TRBV28	10
ASSLQEANTEAF	TRBJ1-1	TRBV5-5	12
ASAGETKNIQY	TRBJ2-4	TRBV5-1	11
ASSADRAGTEAF	TRBJ1-1	TRBV6-5	12
ASSFIRGGSYEQY	TRBJ2-7	TRBV28	13
ASSLTLAGYNEQF	TRBJ2-1	TRBV7-2	13
ASSSLGALFSYEQY	TRBJ2-7	TRBV3-1/TRBV3-2	14
ASKRVSDYGYT	TRBJ1-2	TRBV12-3/TRBV12-4	11
ATSDTGQYQPQH	TRBJ1-5	TRBV24-1	12
ASSSNPQAKNTGELF	TRBJ2-2	TRBV7-9	15
ASSSRQRNYGYT	TRBJ1-2	TRBV7-2	12
SASWGQSNYGYT	TRBJ1-2	TRBV20-1	12
ASSRGAGAPLH	TRBJ1-6	TRBV7-9	11
ASTTGDGGWPQH	TRBJ1-5	TRBV9	12
AHTEGAKGYT	TRBJ1-2	TRBV28	10
ASSPMISQPQH	TRBJ1-5	TRBV27	11
ASSFRTGGTEAF	TRBJ1-1	TRBV4-2	12
ASSLPGGQYSGNTIY	TRBJ1-3	TRBV5-8	15
ASSLRLDAGELF	TRBJ2-2	TRBV18	12
ASGLSQGTEAF	TRBJ1-1	TRBV12-5	11
ASSDPGTFSEQF	TRBJ2-1	TRBV5-1	12
ASSQDNYGYT	TRBJ1-2	TRBV12-3/TRBV12-4	10
ASSYGTAGEAF	TRBJ1-1	TRBV2	11
ASSQGVGAGSYGYT	TRBJ1-2	TRBV3-1/TRBV3-2	14
ASSLGASMNTEAF	TRBJ1-1	TRBV5-1	13
ASKFGTGEEPQH	TRBJ1-5	TRBV10-2	12
ASRVDITDTQY	TRBJ2-3	TRBV6-5	11
ASGLVAGGRGTEAF	TRBJ1-1	TRBV12-5	14
ASSLGSGPQETQY	TRBJ2-5	TRBV5-1	13
ASSLTTDPYQPQH	TRBJ1-5	TRBV6-5	13
ASSSDRDGFGYT	TRBJ1-2	TRBV7-3	12
SVVGEGSTDTQY	TRBJ2-3	TRBV29-1	12
ASSLQGQGNYQPQH	TRBJ1-5	TRBV27	14
ASSRRGQATTNYGYT	TRBJ1-2	TRBV3-1/TRBV3-2	15
ASSLSGTGNQPQH	TRBJ1-5	TRBV3-1/TRBV3-2	13
ASSVGTTTDTQY	TRBJ2-3	TRBV5-1	12
TSSQDDTDRVSYEQY	TRBJ2-7	TRBV1	15
ASSLRDTQY	TRBJ2-3	TRBV27	9
AVSRGQGLNEQY	TRBJ2-7	TRBV12-5	12
ASSQSGLAGAETQY	TRBJ2-5	TRBV28	14
ASSSVWDRTNQPQH	TRBJ1-5	TRBV28	14
AWSTGQARNEKLF	TRBJ1-4	TRBV30	13
ASSSTGLPNEKLF	TRBJ1-4	TRBV7-9	13
ASSPFTYEQY	TRBJ2-7	TRBV6-5	10
ASSRQWLADYGYT	TRBJ1-2	TRBV9	13
ASSPQGYETQY	TRBJ2-5	TRBV5-4	11
ASIEATGELF	TRBJ2-2	TRBV11-2	10
SASWGEEKLF	TRBJ1-4	TRBV20-1	10
ASRLAGASNEQF	TRBJ2-1	TRBV28	12
ASSYGGVGNEQF	TRBJ2-1	TRBV6-5	12
ASSIGGDQETQY	TRBJ2-5	TRBV7-7	12
ASSWAYGYT	TRBJ1-2	TRBV12-3/TRBV12-4	9